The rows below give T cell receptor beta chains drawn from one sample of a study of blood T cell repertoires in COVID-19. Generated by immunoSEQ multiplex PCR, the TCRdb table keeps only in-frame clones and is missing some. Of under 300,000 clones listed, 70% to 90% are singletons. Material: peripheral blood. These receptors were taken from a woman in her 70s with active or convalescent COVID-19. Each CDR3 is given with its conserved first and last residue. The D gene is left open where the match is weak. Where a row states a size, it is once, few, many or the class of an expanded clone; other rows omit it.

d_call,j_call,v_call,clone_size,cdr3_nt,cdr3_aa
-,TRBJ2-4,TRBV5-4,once,TGTGCCAGCAGTGGAGTTATTGGGATTCTTCGGGGGACCAAAAACATTCAGTACTTC,CASSGVIGILRGTKNIQYF
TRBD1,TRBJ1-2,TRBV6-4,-,TGTGCCAGCAGTCCCGAATACAGACAGGGTTCATCCTATGGCTACACCTTC,CASSPEYRQGSSYGYTF
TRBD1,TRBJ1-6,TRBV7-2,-,TGTGCCAGCAGCTTAGGGGGACAGGGGAGTTCACCCCTCCACTTT,CASSLGGQGSSPLHF
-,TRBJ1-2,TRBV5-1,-,TGCGCCAGCAGCGCGGGTTGGGACTCCCTCTCTGGCTACACCTTC,CASSAGWDSLSGYTF
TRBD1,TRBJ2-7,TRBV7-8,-,TGTGCCAGCAGACCGGGACAGGGATATCACGAGCAGTACTTC,CASRPGQGYHEQYF
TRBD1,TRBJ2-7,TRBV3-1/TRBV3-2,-,TGTGCCAGCAGCCAACAGGACAGGGCCCGCACGGGGCAGTACTTC,CASSQQDRARTGQYF
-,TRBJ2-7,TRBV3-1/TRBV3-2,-,TGTGCCAGCAGCCAAGCGGGCAGGGCCGAGCAGTACTTC,CASSQAGRAEQYF
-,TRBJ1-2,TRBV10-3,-,TGTGCCATCAGTGTACACAGCCACTATGGCTACACCTTC,CAISVHSHYGYTF
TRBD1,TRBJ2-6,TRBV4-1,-,TGCGCCAGCAGCCAAGCCGCCACCGGGACAGAGCACTCTGGGGCCAACATCCTGACTTTC,CASSQAATGTEHSGANILTF
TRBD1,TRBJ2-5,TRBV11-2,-,TGTGCCAGCAGCTTAGGGGACAGGGGGCAGGAGACCCAGTACTTC,CASSLGDRGQETQYF
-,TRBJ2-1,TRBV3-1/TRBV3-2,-,TGTGCCAGCAGCCGGTCTTCGGGTAGCCCAGTTGATGAGCAGTTCTTC,CASSRSSGSPVDEQFF
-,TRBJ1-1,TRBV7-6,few,TGTGCCAGCAGCTTAGCGGACAGCAACACTGAAGCTTTCTTT,CASSLADSNTEAFF
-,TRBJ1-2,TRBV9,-,TGTGCCAGCAGCAAAACGACAGGCTTACTTAACTATGGCTACACCTTC,CASSKTTGLLNYGYTF
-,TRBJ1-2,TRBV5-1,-,TGCGCCAGCAGCCTTCGTGCGGAGACCTATGGCTACACCTTC,CASSLRAETYGYTF
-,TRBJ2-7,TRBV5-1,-,TGCGCCAGCAGCAGGTCGGGTTCTTCCTACGAGCAGTACTTC,CASSRSGSSYEQYF
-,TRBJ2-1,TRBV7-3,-,TGTGCCAGCAGCTTAACGGGGGGGCCTTATTACAATGAGCAGTTCTTC,CASSLTGGPYYNEQFF
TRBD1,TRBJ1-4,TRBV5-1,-,TGCGCCAGCACCTCCGGGACAGCAATTAATGAAAAACTGTTTTTT,CASTSGTAINEKLFF
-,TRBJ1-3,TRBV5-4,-,TGTGCCAGCAGCTTGGCAGGGTCTGGAAACACCATATATTTT,CASSLAGSGNTIYF
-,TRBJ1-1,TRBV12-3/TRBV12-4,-,TGTGCCAGCAGTTTGACAGTGAACACTGAAGCTTTCTTT,CASSLTVNTEAFF
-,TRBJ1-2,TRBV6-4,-,TGTGCCAGCAGTGACTCAGGAGGATATGGCTACACCTTC,CASSDSGGYGYTF